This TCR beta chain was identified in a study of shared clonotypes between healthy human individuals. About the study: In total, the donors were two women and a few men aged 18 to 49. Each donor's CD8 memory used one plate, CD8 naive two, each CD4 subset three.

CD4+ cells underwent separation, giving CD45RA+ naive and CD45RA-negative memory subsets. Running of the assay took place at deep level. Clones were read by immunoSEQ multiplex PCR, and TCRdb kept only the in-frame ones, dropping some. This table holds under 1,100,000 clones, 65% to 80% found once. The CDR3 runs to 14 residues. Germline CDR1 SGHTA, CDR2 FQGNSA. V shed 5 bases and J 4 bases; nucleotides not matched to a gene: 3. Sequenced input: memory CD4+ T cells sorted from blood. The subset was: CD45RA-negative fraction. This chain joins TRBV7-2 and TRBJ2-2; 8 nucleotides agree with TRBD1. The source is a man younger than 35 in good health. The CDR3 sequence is CASSRDRPTGELFF. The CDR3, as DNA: TGTGCCAGCAGCCGGGACAGGCCCACCGGGGAGCTGTTTTTT.